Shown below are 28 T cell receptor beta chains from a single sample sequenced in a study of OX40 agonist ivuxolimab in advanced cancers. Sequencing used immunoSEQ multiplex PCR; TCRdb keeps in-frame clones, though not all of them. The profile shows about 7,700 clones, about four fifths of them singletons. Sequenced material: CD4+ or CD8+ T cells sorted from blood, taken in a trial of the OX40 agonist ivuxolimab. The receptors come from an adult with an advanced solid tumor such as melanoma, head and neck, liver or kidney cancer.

CDR3 sequence reads: CASSVGVEQFF. The CDR3 coding sequence is TGTGCCAGCAGTGTTGGGGTTGAGCAGTTCTTC. The chain links TRBV28 to TRBJ2-1; D is uncertain. CDR3 length equals 11 residues. Deletions cut 5 bases from V and 9 bases from J, with 8 bases between. Germline V gene data show CDR1 as MDHEN and CDR2 as SYDVKM.

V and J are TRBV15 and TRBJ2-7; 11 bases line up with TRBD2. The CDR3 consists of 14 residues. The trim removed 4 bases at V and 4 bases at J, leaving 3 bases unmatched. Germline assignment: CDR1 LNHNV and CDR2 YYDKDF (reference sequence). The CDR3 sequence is CATSKTSGAYEQYF. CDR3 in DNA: TGTGCCACCAGCAAGACTAGCGGGGCTTACGAGCAGTACTTC.

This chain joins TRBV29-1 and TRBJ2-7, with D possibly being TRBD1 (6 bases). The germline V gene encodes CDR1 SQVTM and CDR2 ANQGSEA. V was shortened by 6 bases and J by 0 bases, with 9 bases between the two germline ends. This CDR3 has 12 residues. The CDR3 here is CSVQTGSYEQYF. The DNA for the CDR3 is TGCAGCGTCCAGACAGGCTCCTACGAGCAGTACTTC.

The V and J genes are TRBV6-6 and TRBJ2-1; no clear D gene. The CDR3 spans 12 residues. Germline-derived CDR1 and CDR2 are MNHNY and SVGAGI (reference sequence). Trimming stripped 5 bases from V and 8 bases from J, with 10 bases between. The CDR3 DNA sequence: TGTGCCAGCAGTATCCGTATGCATGAGCAGTTCTTC. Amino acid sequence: CASSIRMHEQFF.

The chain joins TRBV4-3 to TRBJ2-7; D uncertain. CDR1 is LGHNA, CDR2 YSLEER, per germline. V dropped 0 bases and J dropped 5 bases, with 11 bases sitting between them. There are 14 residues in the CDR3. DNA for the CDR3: TGCGCCAGCAGCCAAGATAGAGTAGGGAACGAGCAGTACTTC. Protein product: CASSQDRVGNEQYF.

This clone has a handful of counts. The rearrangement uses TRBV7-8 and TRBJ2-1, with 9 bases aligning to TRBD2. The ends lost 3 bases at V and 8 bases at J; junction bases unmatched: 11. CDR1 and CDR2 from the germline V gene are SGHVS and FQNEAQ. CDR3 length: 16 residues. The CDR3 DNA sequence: TGTGCCAGCAGCTTTCTTGGGACTAGCCTCGGAGATGAGCAGTTCTTC. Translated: CASSFLGTSLGDEQFF.

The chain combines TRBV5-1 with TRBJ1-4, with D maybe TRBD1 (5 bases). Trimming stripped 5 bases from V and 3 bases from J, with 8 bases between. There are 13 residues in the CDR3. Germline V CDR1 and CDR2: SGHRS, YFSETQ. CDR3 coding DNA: TGCGCCAGCAGTCGACAGCCTAATGAAAAACTGTTTTTT. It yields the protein CASSRQPNEKLFF. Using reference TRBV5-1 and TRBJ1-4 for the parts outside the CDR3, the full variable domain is KAGVTQTPRYLIKTRGQQVTLSCSPISGHRSVSWYQQTPGQGLQFLFEYFSETQRNKGNFPGRFSGRQFSNSRSEMNVSTLELGDSALYLCASSRQPNEKLFFGSGTQLSVL.

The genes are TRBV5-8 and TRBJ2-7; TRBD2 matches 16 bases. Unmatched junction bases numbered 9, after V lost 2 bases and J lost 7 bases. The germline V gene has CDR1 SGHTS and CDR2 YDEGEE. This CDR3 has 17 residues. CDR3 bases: TGTGCCAGCAGCTTCCGGGGACTAGCGGGGGGGACTAGAGAGCAGTACTTC. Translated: CASSFRGLAGGTREQYF.

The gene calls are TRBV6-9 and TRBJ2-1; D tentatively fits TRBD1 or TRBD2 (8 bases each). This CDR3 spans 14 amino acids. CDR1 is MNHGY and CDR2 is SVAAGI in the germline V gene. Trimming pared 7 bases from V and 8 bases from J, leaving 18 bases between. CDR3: CASTGGDRRHEQFF. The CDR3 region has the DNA TGTGCCAGCACCGGGGGGGACAGGCGACATGAGCAGTTCTTC.

Here the CDR3 DNA reads TGCAGCGTTGAAGTGGGACACCTATACGAGCAGTACTTC. Translation gives CSVEVGHLYEQYF. V and J are TRBV29-1 and TRBJ2-7; tentatively, D is TRBD1 (6 bases). This CDR3 has 13 amino acids. Trimming cost V 1 base and J 4 bases, with 11 bases left between them. CDR1 is SQVTM and CDR2 is ANQGSEA in the germline V gene.

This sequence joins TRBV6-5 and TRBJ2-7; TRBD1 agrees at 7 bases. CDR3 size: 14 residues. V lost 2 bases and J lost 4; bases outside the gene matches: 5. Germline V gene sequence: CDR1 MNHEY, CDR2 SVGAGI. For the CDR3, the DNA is TGTGCCAGCAGTTACGAGGGGGCTTTTTACGAGCAGTACTTC. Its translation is CASSYEGAFYEQYF.

The CDR3: CASSLVASNTEAFF. Written as DNA, the CDR3 is TGTGCCAGCAGCTTAGTCGCCAGTAACACTGAAGCTTTCTTT. V usage is TRBV7-9 and J usage is TRBJ1-1; D remains unclear. Trimming cost V 1 base and J 2 bases, with 8 bases left between them. This CDR3 is built from 14 residues. The germline CDR1 and CDR2 sequences are SEHNR and FQNEAQ (reference sequence).

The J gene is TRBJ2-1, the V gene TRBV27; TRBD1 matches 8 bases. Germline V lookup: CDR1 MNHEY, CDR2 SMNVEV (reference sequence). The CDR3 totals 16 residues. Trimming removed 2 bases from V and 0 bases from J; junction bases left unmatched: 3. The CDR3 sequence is CASSLIDRGSYNEQFF. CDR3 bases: TGTGCCAGCAGTTTAATAGACAGGGGCTCCTACAATGAGCAGTTCTTC.

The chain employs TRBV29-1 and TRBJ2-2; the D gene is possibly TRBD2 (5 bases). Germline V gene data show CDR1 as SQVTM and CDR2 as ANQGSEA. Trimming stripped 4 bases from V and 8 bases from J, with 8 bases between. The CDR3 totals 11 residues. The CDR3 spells CSVVSGGELFF. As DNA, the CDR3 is TGCAGCGTTGTTTCGGGAGGGGAGCTGTTTTTT.

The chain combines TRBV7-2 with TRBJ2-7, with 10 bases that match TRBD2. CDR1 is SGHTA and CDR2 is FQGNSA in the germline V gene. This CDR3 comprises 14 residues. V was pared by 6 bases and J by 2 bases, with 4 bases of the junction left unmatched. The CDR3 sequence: CASSTSGNTYEQYF. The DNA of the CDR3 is TGTGCCAGCAGTACTAGCGGGAACACCTACGAGCAGTACTTC.

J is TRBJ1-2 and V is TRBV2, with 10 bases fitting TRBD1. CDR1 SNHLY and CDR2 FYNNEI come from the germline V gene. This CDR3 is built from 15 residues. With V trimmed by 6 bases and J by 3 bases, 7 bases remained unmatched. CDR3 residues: CASSGGGQGYYGYTF. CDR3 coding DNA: TGTGCCAGCAGCGGTGGGGGACAGGGGTACTATGGCTACACCTTC.

DNA of the CDR3: TGTGCCAGTAGTCACGCGGGAGGGCCCCTCAATGAGCAGTTCTTC. Its translation is CASSHAGGPLNEQFF. The gene calls are TRBV19 and TRBJ2-1; 9 bases match TRBD2. The V gene's germline CDR1 is LNHDA and CDR2 SQIVND (reference sequence). The CDR3 is made up of 15 amino acids. After removal of 5 bases from V and 6 bases from J, the junction contained 8 bases not matched to a gene.

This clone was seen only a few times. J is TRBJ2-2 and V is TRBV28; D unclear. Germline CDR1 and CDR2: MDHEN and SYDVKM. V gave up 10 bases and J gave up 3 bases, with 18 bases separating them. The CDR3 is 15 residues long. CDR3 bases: TGTGCCACAGAACCTATGTTTGGTTACACCGGGGAGCTGTTTTTT. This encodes CATEPMFGYTGELFF. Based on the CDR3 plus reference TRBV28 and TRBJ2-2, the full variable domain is DVKVTQSSRYLVKRTGEKVFLECVQDMDHENMFWYRQDPGLGLRLIYFSYDVKMKEKGDIPEGYSVSREKKERFSLILESASTNQTSMYLCATEPMFGYTGELFFGEGSRLTVL.

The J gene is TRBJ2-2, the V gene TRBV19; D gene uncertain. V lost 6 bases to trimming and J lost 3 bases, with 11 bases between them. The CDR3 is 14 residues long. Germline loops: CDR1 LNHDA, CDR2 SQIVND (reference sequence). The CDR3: CASRRSLDTGELFF. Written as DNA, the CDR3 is TGTGCCAGTAGACGAAGCTTGGACACCGGGGAGCTGTTTTTT.

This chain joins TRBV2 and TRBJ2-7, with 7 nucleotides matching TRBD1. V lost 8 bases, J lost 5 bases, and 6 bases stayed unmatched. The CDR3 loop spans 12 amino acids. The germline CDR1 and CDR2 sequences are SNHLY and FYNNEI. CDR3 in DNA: TGTGCCAGCTGGACAGGAAATAACGAGCAGTACTTC. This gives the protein CASWTGNNEQYF.

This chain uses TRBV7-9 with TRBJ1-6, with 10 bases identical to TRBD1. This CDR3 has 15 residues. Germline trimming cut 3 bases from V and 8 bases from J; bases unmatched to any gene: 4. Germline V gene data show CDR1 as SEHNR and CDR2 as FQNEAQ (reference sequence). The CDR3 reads CASSLTGGVDSPLHF. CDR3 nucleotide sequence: TGTGCCAGCAGCTTGACAGGGGGCGTCGATTCACCCCTCCACTTT.

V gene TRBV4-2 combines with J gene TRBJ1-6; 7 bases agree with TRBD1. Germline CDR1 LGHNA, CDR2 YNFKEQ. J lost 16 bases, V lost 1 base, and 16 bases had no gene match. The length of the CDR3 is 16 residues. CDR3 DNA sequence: TGTGCCAGCAGCCAAGCCTCGCCGGGACAGTCGGTGTCTCTCCACTTT. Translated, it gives CASSQASPGQSVSLHF.

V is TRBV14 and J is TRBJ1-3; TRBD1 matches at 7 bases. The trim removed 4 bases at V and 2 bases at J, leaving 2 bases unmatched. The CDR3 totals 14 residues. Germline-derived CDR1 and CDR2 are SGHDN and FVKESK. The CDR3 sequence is CASSLTGAGNTIYF. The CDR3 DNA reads TGTGCCAGCAGCCTTACAGGGGCTGGAAACACCATATATTTT.

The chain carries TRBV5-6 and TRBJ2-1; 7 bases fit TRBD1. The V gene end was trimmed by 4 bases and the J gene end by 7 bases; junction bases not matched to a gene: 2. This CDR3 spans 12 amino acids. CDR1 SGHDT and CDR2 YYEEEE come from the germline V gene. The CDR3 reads CASSVTGNEQFF. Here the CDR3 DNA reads TGTGCCAGCAGCGTGACAGGGAATGAGCAGTTCTTC.

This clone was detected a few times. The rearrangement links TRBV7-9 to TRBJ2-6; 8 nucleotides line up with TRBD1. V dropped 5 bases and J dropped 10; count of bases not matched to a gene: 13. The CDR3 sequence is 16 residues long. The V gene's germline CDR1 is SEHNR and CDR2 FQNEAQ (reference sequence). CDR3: CASSPPDRGLTNVLTF. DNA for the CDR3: TGTGCCAGCAGCCCACCCGACAGGGGACTTACTAACGTCCTGACTTTC.

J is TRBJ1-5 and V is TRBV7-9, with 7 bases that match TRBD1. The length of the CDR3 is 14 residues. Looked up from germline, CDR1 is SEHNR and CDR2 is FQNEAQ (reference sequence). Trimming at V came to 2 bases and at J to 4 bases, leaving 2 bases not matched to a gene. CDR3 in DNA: TGTGCCAGCAGCTTACAGGGGGTTAATCAGCCCCAGCATTTT. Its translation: CASSLQGVNQPQHF.

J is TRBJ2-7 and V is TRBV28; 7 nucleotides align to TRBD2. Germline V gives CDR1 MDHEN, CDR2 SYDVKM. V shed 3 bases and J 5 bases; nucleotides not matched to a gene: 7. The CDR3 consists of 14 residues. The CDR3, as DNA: TGTGCCAGCAGTTTCCCCGGACTAGGGGACGAGCAGTACTTC. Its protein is CASSFPGLGDEQYF.

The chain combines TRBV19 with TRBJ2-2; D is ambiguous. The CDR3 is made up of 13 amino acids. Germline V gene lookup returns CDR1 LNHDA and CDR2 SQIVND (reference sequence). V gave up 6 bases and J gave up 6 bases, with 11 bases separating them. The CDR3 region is CASSPTAAGELFF. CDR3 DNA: TGTGCCAGTAGCCCAACGGCGGCCGGGGAGCTGTTTTTT. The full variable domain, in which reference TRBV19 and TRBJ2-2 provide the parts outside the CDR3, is DGGITQSPKYLFRKEGQNVTLSCEQNLNHDAMYWYRQDPGQGLRLIYYSQIVNDFQKGDIAEGYSVSREKKESFPLTVTSAQKNPTAFYLCASSPTAAGELFFGEGSRLTVL.